This T cell receptor (beta chain) was captured by sequencing in a study of blood T cell repertoires in COVID-19 (dated by TCRdb to between 2020 and 2021). With regard to the full study: Collaborator samples came from the United States, Italy and Spain and covered acute and convalescent phases of COVID-19. Samples came from the ongoing ImmuneRACE study (first 160 participants) plus 1,254 subjects from 6 global collaborators. The dataset comprised deeply sampled blood TCRbeta repertoires from subjects exposed to, actively infected with, or recovered from COVID-19. The prospective study material was composed of cDNA or gDNA derived from T cells, B-cell-depleted T cells, or PBMCs. Where HLA class I and class II types were available, the types were taken from metadata supplied by the sample provider, not from assay-based typing. A freely available public database, intended as a resource for researchers studying the immune response to SARS-CoV-2, is where the repertoires were released. The sample metadata nearly always contained a de-identified subject ID, COVID-19 status, age in years and sex.

The paper as a whole reports these results and caveats: The amount of clinical and demographic metadata varied by source and participant and was provided uncurated.

The germline V gene encodes CDR1 ENHRY and CDR2 SYGVKD. Its CDR3 holds 14 amino acids, cysteine through phenylalanine. CDR3 DNA only is kept here, 42 bases in frame from base 1. V is clipped by 3 bases and J by 5 bases, and the sequence between their germline boundaries is 13 bases long. Participants in the prospective study were aged about 18 to 95 years, lived in some 24 United States geographic areas, and enrolled through a virtual design. In the prospective study, participants were assigned to cohorts based on the clinical history participants reported in a screening survey and a study questionnaire. For ImmuneRACE Cohort 3, a participant was defined as recovered based on two consecutive negative NP/OP PCR tests, clearance by a healthcare professional, or resolution of symptoms. In the prospective study, whole blood, serum and a nasopharyngeal or oropharyngeal swab were collected from each participant by mobile phlebotomists. Over a 2-month period, participants in the prospective study had the option of providing additional blood draws and questionnaires. Prospective study blood samples were shipped either frozen or at room temperature before DNA extraction.

Details on this clone: Its specific antigen is unknown. There are no base qualities to consult, and no much larger clone falls within one base.

The immunoSEQ Assay, a bias-controlled multiplex PCR, was used to amplify TCRbeta CDR3 regions from genomic DNA. The study's own analysis went as follows. The number of nucleated cells in each sample was estimated by amplification of reference gene primers within the assay. Sequence reads were collapsed and filtered to measure the absolute abundance of every unique TCRbeta CDR3 rearrangement. For each sample, productive Simpson clonality was calculated by taking the square root of Simpson's diversity index across productive rearrangements. What TCRdb holds here is the immuneACCESS table cut down to in-frame rearrangements. Part of the clones is not present; checked against another copy, under half of the missing clones reflect an unresolved V gene, and the others are unexplained. V and J calls and clone size are those listed in that table; D and trimming were worked out from the DNA. A total of under 200,000 clones appear in this sample, roughly 87% of them only once. The ten largest make up 7% of the sample.

The rearranged chain carries TRBV10-3 and TRBJ2-5; 5 matching bases give a weak D call of TRBD2. The origin of this receptor is a woman in her fifties or sixties who had recovered from COVID-19. Material for sequencing was PBMCs or T cells enriched from blood (not recorded which). The CDR3 has the sequence CAISDRGLQETQYF. The sequenced DNA is TGTGCCATCAGTGATCGAGGGCTTCAGGAGACCCAGTACTTC.